This T cell receptor (beta chain) is drawn from a study of blood T cell repertoires in COVID-19 (TCRdb year 2020). Looking at the study overall: Samples from collaborators originated in the United States, Italy and Spain and spanned both the acute and convalescent phases of COVID-19. Where HLA class I and class II types were available, the types were taken from metadata supplied by the sample provider, not from assay-based typing. A freely available public database, intended as a resource for researchers studying the immune response to SARS-CoV-2, is where the repertoires were released. The sample metadata nearly always contained a de-identified subject ID, COVID-19 status, age in years and sex. Subjects who had been exposed to COVID-19, were actively infected with it, or had recovered from it provided the deeply sampled blood TCRbeta repertoires that made up the dataset. The prospective study material was composed of cDNA or gDNA derived from T cells, B-cell-depleted T cells, or PBMCs. Samples came from the ongoing ImmuneRACE study (first 160 participants) plus 1,254 subjects from 6 global collaborators. Study-wide findings and limitations: Clinical and demographic metadata were provided uncurated, with the amount varying by source and participant.

TCRbeta CDR3 regions were amplified from genomic DNA using the immunoSEQ Assay, a bias-controlled multiplex PCR. In the authors' own workflow: The number of nucleated cells in each sample was estimated by amplification of reference gene primers within the assay. To quantify the absolute abundance of each unique TCRbeta CDR3 rearrangement, sequence reads were collapsed and filtered. For each sample, productive Simpson clonality was calculated as the square root of Simpson's diversity index over productive rearrangements. TCRdb mirrors the immuneACCESS table, restricted to in-frame sequences. Some clones are absent from its copies; in checked studies, under half trace to an unresolved V gene, and the reason for the others is unknown. V, J and clone size derive from that table, while D and trimming were established from the DNA sequence. For this sample the table gives some 130,000 clones, of which more than 85% were detected only once. The ten largest clones capture roughly 18% of the sample.

Whole blood was collected in K2EDTA tubes by collaborating institutions according to the institutions' own protocols. For TCRbeta analysis, collaborator samples were shipped as frozen whole blood, as isolated PBMCs, or as DNA extracted from either sample type. There are 14 amino acids in the CDR3, from cysteine to phenylalanine inclusive. Left in the record is the CDR3 DNA by itself, 42 bases read in frame from the first base. V lost 1 base and J lost 5 bases; the stretch between them is 11 bases long. Taken from the germline V gene, the CDR1 and CDR2 loops are SGHVS and FNYEAQ. Comment on this clone: This clone's antigen is unknown. No base quality information exists; no much larger clone differs at one position.

Material for sequencing was peripheral blood. The clonotype comes from a man in his fifties with active or convalescent COVID-19. In this chain, TRBV7-6 is recombined with TRBJ1-1, with a tentative D gene TRBD1 over 5 matching bases. The DNA is TGTGCCAGCAGCTTAGGTGGGGCCGGAACTGAAGCTTTCTTT. This is translated as CASSLGGAGTEAFF.